This TCR beta chain emerged from a study of blood T cells in healthy people across ages. This CDR3 contains 13 residues. Trimming left V 9 bases short and J 1 base short, with 13 bases between. Germline V gives CDR1 SGHNT, CDR2 YYREEE (reference sequence). A sample-barcoded 5' primer and a J-beta primer mix were used in a second PCR of roughly 7 to 11 cycles. TCRdb called the 5' RACE reads again in MiXCR, with one record for every CDR3 protein. The data show some 1.8 million distinct CDR3 sequences, about 39% seen once. Each donor was a healthy Caucasian individual from Russia, aged roughly 6 to 95. The chain joins TRBV5-4 to TRBJ2-5, with D possibly matching TRBD1 (6 bases). Source material: blood. The TCR originated in a human donor in good health. The CDR3 protein is CATYGTPQETQYF. The CDR3 region has the DNA TGTGCCACCTACGGGACACCCCAAGAGACCCAGTACTTC.